This entry lists 20 T cell receptor beta chains sequenced from one sample in a study of CD4+ T cells in melanoma. Profiling relied on immunoSEQ multiplex PCR, and the TCRdb table lists in-frame clones only, not all of them. The sample gives about 6,700 clones, approximately 64% of which show up once; roughly 23% is in the top ten. The sequenced material came from cells from a culture (not recorded whether cultured in vitro). The receptor source for this set is a human donor with melanoma.

The chain employs TRBV6-5 and TRBJ2-7; 7 bases match TRBD1. The germline V gene has CDR1 MNHEY and CDR2 SVGAGI. V trimming: 2 bases; J trimming: 2 bases; junction bases outside the gene matches: 3. This CDR3 spans 14 amino acids. The CDR3 reads CASSYHQGAYEQYF. The CDR3 DNA is TGTGCCAGCAGTTACCACCAGGGGGCCTACGAGCAGTACTTC.

The J gene is TRBJ2-1, the V gene TRBV7-9, with TRBD2 identical over 13 bases. The CDR3 spans 15 residues. The V gene end was trimmed by 3 bases and the J gene end by 7 bases; junction bases not matched to a gene: 3. Germline V gives CDR1 SEHNR, CDR2 FQNEAQ (reference sequence). CDR3 residues: CASSFGLAGDNEQFF. The CDR3 DNA reads TGTGCCAGCAGCTTCGGACTAGCGGGGGATAATGAGCAGTTCTTC.

The CDR3 sequence is CASSESGGGANEQFF. Here the CDR3 DNA reads TGCGCCAGCAGTGAGTCCGGCGGGGGGGCCAATGAGCAGTTCTTC. V is TRBV10-1 and J is TRBJ2-1, with 9 positions matching TRBD2. Losses at the gene ends were 0 bases for V and 6 bases for J; bases not matched to a gene: 3. The CDR3 runs 15 residues. The germline gives CDR1 WNHNN, CDR2 SYGVQD (reference sequence).

This clone was observed once. This chain uses TRBV5-6 with TRBJ1-6; 8 bases align to TRBD1. The V and J ends lost 5 bases and 10 bases, in that order; junction bases with no gene match: 11. This CDR3 region has 15 residues. Germline V lookup: CDR1 SGHDT, CDR2 YYEEEE. The CDR3 loop is CASRVTGGLTSPLHF. CDR3 sequence (DNA): TGTGCCAGCAGGGTTACAGGGGGACTTACCTCACCCCTCCACTTT.

The chain employs TRBV7-9 and TRBJ1-2; perhaps TRBD1 as D (6 bases). The CDR3 has 13 residues. Between the trimmed V and J ends, which lost 4 bases and 5 bases, there was a span of 11 bases. Germline V gives CDR1 SEHNR, CDR2 FQNEAQ (reference sequence). CDR3 residues: CASSSPGQYGYTF. The DNA for the CDR3 is TGTGCCAGCAGCTCTCCCGGACAGTATGGCTACACCTTC.

This clone was seen a few times. The rearrangement uses TRBV29-1 and TRBJ1-2, with unresolved D. Trimming removed 4 bases from V and 0 bases from J, with 9 bases in between. CDR3 length equals 13 residues. Germline loops: CDR1 SQVTM, CDR2 ANQGSEA. CDR3 loop: CSVVHEANYGYTF. For the CDR3, the DNA is TGCAGCGTTGTACACGAAGCTAACTATGGCTACACCTTC.

V usage is TRBV5-1 and J usage is TRBJ1-1, with 10 bases fitting TRBD1. Germline V gene data show CDR1 as SGHRS and CDR2 as YFSETQ. The CDR3 has 19 amino acids. The J segment lost 4 bases and the V segment lost 0 bases, leaving 15 bases of the junction unmatched. The CDR3 DNA reads TGCGCCAGCAGCTTGGTTCCGCCGGGACAGGGGAGGGGGCGCACTGAAGCTTTCTTT. Protein: CASSLVPPGQGRGRTEAFF.

The V call is TRBV13, the J call TRBJ2-7; D remains unclear. There are 12 residues in the CDR3. In germline, CDR1 is PRHDT, CDR2 FYEKMQ (reference sequence). V gave up 4 bases and J gave up 5 bases, with 9 bases separating them. CDR3: CASSWAVNEQYF. In DNA form, the CDR3 reads TGTGCCAGCAGCTGGGCGGTCAACGAGCAGTACTTC.

CDR3 in DNA: TGTGCCAGCAGCTTCTCCTTTGCGGTCACTGAAGCTTTCTTT. Translation gives CASSFSFAVTEAFF. This chain uses TRBV11-2 with TRBJ1-1; D is unclear. The germline V gene has CDR1 SGHAT and CDR2 FQNNGV. Trimming took off 3 bases at V and 4 bases at J, with 12 bases between the two ends. The CDR3 has 14 amino acids.

This clone was picked up one time. The chain employs TRBV20-1 and TRBJ1-2, with D unresolved. Germline CDR1 DFQATT, CDR2 SNEGSKA (reference sequence). The CDR3 totals 10 residues. Trimming shortened V by 7 bases and J by 6 bases, and 9 bases separated the two germline ends. CDR3 sequence reads: CSGRDDGYTF. For the CDR3, the DNA is TGCAGTGGTCGTGATGATGGCTACACCTTC.

The V and J genes are TRBV6-2 or TRBV6-3 and TRBJ1-4; 9 bases align to TRBD1. The V gene end was trimmed by 6 bases and the J gene end by 5 bases; junction bases not matched to a gene: 10. The CDR3 length is 16 residues. Germline values: CDR1 MNHEY, CDR2 SVGEGT. As DNA, the CDR3 is TGTGCCAGCAGCTTCCGGGACAGGGCCAGGAATGAAAAACTGTTTTTT. This translates into CASSFRDRARNEKLFF.

The chain carries TRBV28 and TRBJ2-1; 8 nucleotides agree with TRBD2. This CDR3 has 14 amino acids. V gave up 5 bases and J gave up 3 bases; unmatched junction bases: 3. Per the germline V gene, CDR1 is MDHEN and CDR2 is SYDVKM. CDR3 amino acids: CASSTREGYNEQFF. CDR3 DNA sequence: TGTGCCAGCAGTACCCGGGAGGGCTACAATGAGCAGTTCTTC.

The chain couples TRBV27 to TRBJ2-7; D is ambiguous. CDR3 length: 14 amino acids. Per germline, CDR1 MNHEY and CDR2 SMNVEV (reference sequence). V was cut by 3 bases and J by 3 bases, with 12 bases left in between. The CDR3 DNA reads as TGTGCCAGCAGTTTGTCCGTCAGAATCTACGAGCAGTACTTC. It encodes CASSLSVRIYEQYF.

This clone was detected only a few times. The V gene is TRBV9, the J gene TRBJ2-3; D call uncertain. Trimming removed 4 bases at V and 4 bases at J, with 19 bases between. The germline CDR1 and CDR2 sequences are SGDLS and YYNGEE. CDR3 length: 16 residues. As DNA, the CDR3 is TGTGCCAGCAGCCCGCCCGATCCGAGCAGTGCAGATACGCAGTATTTT. Encoded protein: CASSPPDPSSADTQYF.

This clone appeared once. This chain links TRBV4-2 with TRBJ2-7; 8 nucleotides line up with TRBD1. Germline values: CDR1 LGHNA, CDR2 YNFKEQ. The CDR3 sequence is 15 residues long. The trim removed 4 bases at V and 4 bases at J, leaving 9 bases unmatched. CDR3 coding DNA: TGTGCCAGCAGCCGGGCGACAGGGGAGTCATACGAGCAGTACTTC. This gives the protein CASSRATGESYEQYF.

The chain carries TRBV27 and TRBJ2-1; possible D gene TRBD2, 6 bases. Germline values: CDR1 MNHEY, CDR2 SMNVEV (reference sequence). This CDR3 has 14 residues. V shed 3 bases and J shed 2 bases, with 8 bases lying between them. The CDR3 bases are TGTGCCAGCAGTTTCGGGGGACCCTACAATGAGCAGTTCTTC. Protein: CASSFGGPYNEQFF.

This clone appeared a few times. This chain links TRBV19 with TRBJ1-5; D unclear. Germline assignment: CDR1 LNHDA and CDR2 SQIVND (reference sequence). The CDR3 sequence is 12 residues long. V lost 5 bases to trimming and J lost 3 bases, with 5 bases between them. This chain's CDR3 is CASSLNNQPQHF. DNA for the CDR3: TGTGCCAGTAGTCTGAACAATCAGCCCCAGCATTTT.

The V and J genes are TRBV3-1 (or the pseudogene TRBV3-2) and TRBJ2-3, with unresolved D. The germline gives CDR1 LGHDT, CDR2 YNNKEL (reference sequence). This CDR3 has 12 amino acids. V was shortened by 0 bases and J by 5 bases, with 3 bases between the two germline ends. The CDR3 DNA reads as TGTGCCAGCAGCCAAGAGGTAGATACGCAGTATTTT. It encodes CASSQEVDTQYF.

The genes are TRBV5-8 and TRBJ1-5; possibly TRBD1 for D (5 bases). Germline V CDR1 and CDR2: SGHTS, YDEGEE. V lost 4 bases and J lost 0, with 14 bases in between. The CDR3 consists of 16 residues. The CDR3 nucleotides read TGTGCCAGCAGCCTCGGGGGGTCGGATAGCAATCAGCCCCAGCATTTT. It specifies CASSLGGSDSNQPQHF.

The DNA of the CDR3 is TGTGCCAGCAGTCCGGGTGTCTACTACGAGCAGTACTTC. As protein: CASSPGVYYEQYF. The chain carries TRBV27 and TRBJ2-7, with no clear D. This CDR3 region has 13 residues. With 5 bases removed from V and 3 bases from J, the gap between germline ends came to 11 bases. Per germline, CDR1 MNHEY and CDR2 SMNVEV (reference sequence).